This T cell receptor (beta chain) was identified in a study of T cells in Graves' hyperthyroidism and ophthalmopathy. Amplification of TCR beta CDR3 regions used RNA as the template. An initial round of RT-PCR targeting the TCR CDR3 relied on the HTBI primer set. TCRdb re-called the multiplex PCR reads through MiXCR, storing one row per CDR3 protein. The sample shows roughly 600,000 distinct CDR3 sequences, roughly 15% of them seen only once. Germline lookup yields CDR1 SGHVS and CDR2 FQNEAQ. V was shortened by 11 bases and J by 3 bases, with 7 bases between the two germline ends. CDR3 size: 11 residues. The study, taken as a whole, reports: Stable hyperthyroidism and ophthalmopathy were separated using 13 V-J signatures. Among thyroid clonotypes expanded above 0.001, most also appeared in blood.

Concerning this clonotype: Its antigen is not identified.

The TCR comes from a woman aged 50 to 60 with Graves' ophthalmopathy. The sequenced sample was blood. V and J are TRBV7-8 and TRBJ2-2; D gene unclear. CDR3 DNA: TGTGCCGCTCAGGACACCGGGGAGCTGTTTTTT. This translates into CAAQDTGELFF.